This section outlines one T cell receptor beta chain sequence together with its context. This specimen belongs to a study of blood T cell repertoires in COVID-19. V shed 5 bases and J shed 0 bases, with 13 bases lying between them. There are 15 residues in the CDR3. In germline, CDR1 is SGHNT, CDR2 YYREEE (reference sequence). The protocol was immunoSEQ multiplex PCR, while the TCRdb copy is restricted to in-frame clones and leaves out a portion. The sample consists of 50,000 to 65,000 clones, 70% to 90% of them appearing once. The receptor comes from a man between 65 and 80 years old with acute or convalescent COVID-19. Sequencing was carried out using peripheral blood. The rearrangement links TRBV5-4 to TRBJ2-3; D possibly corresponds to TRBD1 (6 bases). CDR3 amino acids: CASRGDRSSTDTQYF. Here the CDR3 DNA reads TGTGCCAGCAGGGGTGACAGGTCGAGCACAGATACGCAGTATTTT.